Listed below are T cell receptor beta chains from one sample, sequenced in a study of cytomegalovirus exposure and HLA in healthy donors. Repertoires were generated with immunoSEQ multiplex PCR, while TCRdb's copy carries only in-frame clones and drops some. The sample has 50,000 to 65,000 clones; approximately 81% are singletons. Sequenced input: PBMCs. These receptors all come from a woman aged 18-30 years in good health and CMV-seronegative. Each CDR3 is given with its conserved first and last residue. The D gene is left open where the match is weak. Expanded clones get a size class; other rows say once, few or many, or leave the size out.

d_call	v_call	j_call	clone_size	cdr3_nt	cdr3_aa
-	TRBV27	TRBJ1-2	-	TGTGCCAGCAGTTCCCAGGGAATGTATGGCTACACCTTC	CASSSQGMYGYTF
TRBD1	TRBV29-1	TRBJ1-4	-	TGCAGCCTCAGGGGGGTGGATGAAAAACTGTTTTTT	CSLRGVDEKLFF
-	TRBV11-2	TRBJ2-3	-	TGTGCCAGCAGCTTGGTTCAGGGGGATACGCAGTATTTT	CASSLVQGDTQYF
TRBD1	TRBV28	TRBJ2-3	-	TGTGCCAGCTACCTAACAGGGGGTACGCAGTATTTT	CASYLTGGTQYF
-	TRBV29-1	TRBJ2-1	once	TGCAGCGTGGGGGTGGTGGCGGGATTCTACAATGAGCAGTTCTTC	CSVGVVAGFYNEQFF
TRBD1	TRBV28	TRBJ1-3	-	TGTGCCAGCAGTCCCTGGACAGGGGGTATCGAGATCCGCCTTGGAAACACCATATATTTT	CASSPWTGGIEIRLGNTIYF
TRBD1	TRBV28	TRBJ1-2	-	TGTGCCAGCAGACGGACAGGCGAAATTAATGGCTACACCTTC	CASRRTGEINGYTF
-	TRBV21-1	TRBJ2-3	-	TGTGCCAGCCTACGGGACAGCAGAAATTCAGATACGCAGTATTTT	CASLRDSRNSDTQYF
-	TRBV6-5	TRBJ2-7	-	TGTGCCAGCAGCCCCTCCAGGGTCTACGAGCAGTACTTC	CASSPSRVYEQYF
-	TRBV21-1	TRBJ1-3	-	TGTGCCAGCAGCAAGCCCAGGGGGCCTGGAAACACCATATATTTT	CASSKPRGPGNTIYF
-	TRBV19	TRBJ1-5	-	TGTGCCAGTAGTCCTCCGGGGGGCAATCAGCCCCAGCATTTT	CASSPPGGNQPQHF
-	TRBV5-8	TRBJ2-1	-	TGTGCCAGCACCTCTAGGGGGGGGTACTACAATGAGCAGTTCTTC	CASTSRGGYYNEQFF
-	TRBV27	TRBJ2-7	-	TGTGCCAGCAGACGGAGCTCCTACGAGCAGTACTTC	CASRRSSYEQYF
TRBD1	TRBV19	TRBJ2-7	once	TGTGCCAGTAGTAACCCCGGGACAGGGGTGCGCCACGAGCAGTACTTC	CASSNPGTGVRHEQYF
TRBD2	TRBV6-5	TRBJ2-1	once	TGTGCCAGCAGCCCACTAGCGGGAGGGTACAATGAGCAGTTCTTC	CASSPLAGGYNEQFF
-	TRBV28	TRBJ1-1	-	TGTGCCAGCAGTTTGTGGACACAGGGTGTTCGGAACACTGAAGCTTTCTTT	CASSLWTQGVRNTEAFF
TRBD2	TRBV6-4	TRBJ2-1	-	TGTGCCAGCTTACTAGCGGCCACCACCTACAATTATGAGCAGTTCTTC	CASLLAATTYNYEQFF
TRBD1	TRBV19	TRBJ2-6	-	TGTGCCAGTAGTAGGGGGACAGGGCCGGCTGGGGCCAACGTCCTGACTTTC	CASSRGTGPAGANVLTF
-	TRBV9	TRBJ1-1	-	TGTGCCAGCAGCTACCGGGGAAACACTGAAGCTTTCTTT	CASSYRGNTEAFF
-	TRBV19	TRBJ2-1	-	TGTGCCAGTAGTATTTCAGGAGGGTCCTACAATGAGCAGTTCTTC	CASSISGGSYNEQFF
-	TRBV27	TRBJ1-2	few	TGTGCCAGCAGAAACAGGGACCATGGCTACACCTTC	CASRNRDHGYTF
-	TRBV7-6	TRBJ1-1	-	TGTGCCAGCAGCTTAGGGACACCGAACACTGAAGCTTTCTTT	CASSLGTPNTEAFF
-	TRBV18	TRBJ2-5	-	TGTGCCAGCTCATCTTCAGGGGTAGGAGAGACCCAGTACTTC	CASSSSGVGETQYF
-	TRBV11-1	TRBJ1-2	-	TGTGCCAGCGGTCGGACAGCTAACTATGGCTACACCTTC	CASGRTANYGYTF
-	TRBV28	TRBJ1-3	-	TGTGCCAGCACTTCTACTGGAAACACCATATATTTT	CASTSTGNTIYF
TRBD1	TRBV27	TRBJ2-6	-	TGTGCCAGCAGTTTACAGTTTTCGGGACAGGCCCCAATCTCTGGGGCCAACGTCCTGACTTTC	CASSLQFSGQAPISGANVLTF
-	TRBV6-5	TRBJ2-2	-	TGTGCCAGCAGTTGGGGGGGACAATCGAACACCGGGGAGCTGTTTTTT	CASSWGGQSNTGELFF
TRBD2	TRBV7-3	TRBJ2-3	-	TGTGCCAGCAGCCCAATGGGGACTAGCGGGAGCACCGGGGGGGATACGCAGTATTTT	CASSPMGTSGSTGGDTQYF
-	TRBV4-1	TRBJ2-7	-	TGCGCCAGCAGACCTGTTAGTAGCGGAGGCCCCTACGAGCAGTACTTC	CASRPVSSGGPYEQYF
TRBD2	TRBV7-6	TRBJ2-1	once	TGTGCCAGCAGCTCTAGACTAGCGGGAACCTACTACAATGAGCAGTTCTTC	CASSSRLAGTYYNEQFF
TRBD2	TRBV7-3	TRBJ2-3	-	TGTGCCAGCAGCTTTGCGGGGGAAGATACGCAGTATTTT	CASSFAGEDTQYF
TRBD2	TRBV6-1	TRBJ2-5	-	TGTGCCAGCAGTGAGTTAGCGGGAGGGCCGGAGACCCAGTACTTC	CASSELAGGPETQYF
TRBD1	TRBV4-1	TRBJ2-1	-	TGCGCCAGCAGCTGGGTAGGGGACAGGGGAGCCTACAATGAGCAGTTCTTC	CASSWVGDRGAYNEQFF
-	TRBV6-5	TRBJ2-7	-	TGTGCCAGCAGTCCCGTGGGGGGCGAGCAGTACTTC	CASSPVGGEQYF
TRBD1	TRBV28	TRBJ1-1	-	TGTGCCAGCAGCCGAGGGGACAGAGCCATGAACACTGAAGCTTTCTTT	CASSRGDRAMNTEAFF
-	TRBV6-1	TRBJ1-2	-	TGTGCCAGCAGTGAAACCTACAACTATGGCTACACCTTC	CASSETYNYGYTF
-	TRBV11-3	TRBJ2-2	-	TGTGCCAGCAGCTTAGGTGGCCTGGGGGAGCTGTTTTTT	CASSLGGLGELFF
-	TRBV7-6	TRBJ2-7	-	TGTGCCAGCAGCTCTCGACAGGAATCCGAGCAGTACTTC	CASSSRQESEQYF
TRBD1	TRBV7-9	TRBJ2-7	-	TGTGCCAGCAGCTTAGCGGACTCACCGGGACAGGGATCCTACGAGCAGTACTTC	CASSLADSPGQGSYEQYF
-	TRBV15	TRBJ2-1	-	TGTGCCACCAGCAGGGTACAGTCCGGGGGTTACAATGAGCAGTTCTTC	CATSRVQSGGYNEQFF
TRBD1	TRBV28	TRBJ2-2	-	TGTGCCAGCTTGGGACAGACGAACACCGGGGAGCTGTTTTTT	CASLGQTNTGELFF
-	TRBV7-2	TRBJ2-1	-	TGTGCCAGCAGCTTACGGACAGCGAACAACAATGAGCAGTTCTTC	CASSLRTANNNEQFF
TRBD1	TRBV7-3	TRBJ2-5	few	TGTGCCAGCAGCCTTGGGACAGGGACACAAGAGACCCAGTACTTC	CASSLGTGTQETQYF
TRBD2	TRBV7-2	TRBJ2-2	-	TGTGCCAGCAGCTTAGTGCTAGCGGGAACCGGGGAGCTGTTTTTT	CASSLVLAGTGELFF
-	TRBV27	TRBJ2-1	-	TGTGCCAGCAGTTTAAGGGGGGGCGGTGAGCAGTTCTTC	CASSLRGGGEQFF
TRBD1	TRBV5-8	TRBJ2-7	-	TGTGCCAGCAGCCTAGGGACAGGGGAGTACGAGCAGTACTTC	CASSLGTGEYEQYF
-	TRBV11-2	TRBJ2-3	-	TGTGCCAGCAGCTTCGATCCGGTGATGACGCAGTATTTT	CASSFDPVMTQYF
-	TRBV30	TRBJ1-5	-	TGTGCCTGGAGTGGCGGGGTAGGGCAAAATCAGCCCCAGCATTTT	CAWSGGVGQNQPQHF
-	TRBV4-1	TRBJ1-5	-	TGCGCCAGCAGCCCAGACACTGTAAATCAGCCCCAGCATTTT	CASSPDTVNQPQHF
-	TRBV30	TRBJ1-2	few	TGTGCCTGGGCCAGGGGAGCAAACTATGGCTACACCTTC	CAWARGANYGYTF
-	TRBV4-2	TRBJ2-1	-	TGTGCCAGCAGCCAAGAGGAACGGGACTCTTACAATGAGCAGTTCTTC	CASSQEERDSYNEQFF
TRBD1	TRBV27	TRBJ2-2	-	TGTGCCAGCAGGGGACAGGGTGGCACCGGGGAGCTGTTTTTT	CASRGQGGTGELFF
TRBD1	TRBV28	TRBJ1-6	-	TGTGCCAGCCTCCCAAGGCAGGGGGCTAATTCACCCCTCCACTTT	CASLPRQGANSPLHF
TRBD1	TRBV7-9	TRBJ2-5	-	TGTGCCAGCAGCCCCCGGGACAGACAGGGGTGGGACCAAGAGACCCAGTACTTC	CASSPRDRQGWDQETQYF
TRBD1	TRBV7-7	TRBJ2-1	-	TGTGCTAGCAGTCGAGGGACAGGGGCACCCAATGAGCAGTTCTTC	CASSRGTGAPNEQFF
-	TRBV5-1	TRBJ1-1	few	TGCGCCAGCAGCTTGCTTGCAGGCTCGAACACTGAAGCTTTCTTT	CASSLLAGSNTEAFF
-	TRBV19	TRBJ1-2	once	TGTGCCAGTAGCCGGGGTAATGGCAACTATGGCTACACCTTC	CASSRGNGNYGYTF
TRBD1	TRBV29-1	TRBJ2-7	-	TGCAGCGGCTCGGGACAGGGGGCAAAGCAGTACTTC	CSGSGQGAKQYF
-	TRBV29-1	TRBJ2-2	-	TGCAGCACTCTAGCCCCGCAGACCGGGGAGCTGTTTTTT	CSTLAPQTGELFF